The present T cell receptor beta chain was sequenced within a study of blood T cell repertoires in COVID-19. Study details: The cDNA or gDNA used as material had been derived from T cells, B-cell-depleted T cells, or PBMCs.

Germline CDR1 MNHEY, CDR2 SMNVEV (reference sequence). V gave up 5 bases and J gave up 2 bases; unmatched junction bases: 4. The CDR3 consists of 15 residues. Libraries were prepared by immunoSEQ multiplex PCR; TCRdb keeps only in-frame clonotypes and omits some of them. Here the sample spans around 160,000 clones, roughly 85% being singletons. The sequencing sample was made of peripheral blood. The TCR originated in a woman aged 55 to 70 with COVID-19, enrolled during active disease. The chain has TRBV27 and TRBJ2-2, with 8 bases aligning to TRBD2. Here the CDR3 DNA reads TGTGCCAGCAGTCACGGGGGGGACAACACCGGGGAGCTGTTTTTT. Encoded protein: CASSHGGDNTGELFF.